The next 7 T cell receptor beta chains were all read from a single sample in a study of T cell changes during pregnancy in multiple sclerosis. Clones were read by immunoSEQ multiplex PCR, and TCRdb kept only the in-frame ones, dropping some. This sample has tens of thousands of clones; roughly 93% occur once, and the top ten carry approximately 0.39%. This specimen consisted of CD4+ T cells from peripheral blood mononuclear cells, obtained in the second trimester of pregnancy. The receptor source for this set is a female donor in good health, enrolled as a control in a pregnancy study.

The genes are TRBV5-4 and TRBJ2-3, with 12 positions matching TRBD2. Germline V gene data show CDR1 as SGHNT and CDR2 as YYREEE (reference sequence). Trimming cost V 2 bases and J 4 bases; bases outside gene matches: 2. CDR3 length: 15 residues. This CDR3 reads CASSFLAGGSDTQYF. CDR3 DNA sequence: TGTGCCAGCAGCTTTCTAGCGGGGGGGTCAGATACGCAGTATTTT.

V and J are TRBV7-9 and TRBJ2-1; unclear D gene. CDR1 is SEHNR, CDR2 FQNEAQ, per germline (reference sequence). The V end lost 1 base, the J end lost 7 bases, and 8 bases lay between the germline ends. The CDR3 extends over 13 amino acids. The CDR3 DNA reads TGTGCCAGCAGCTTAGGAGTAACTAATGAGCAGTTCTTC. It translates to CASSLGVTNEQFF.

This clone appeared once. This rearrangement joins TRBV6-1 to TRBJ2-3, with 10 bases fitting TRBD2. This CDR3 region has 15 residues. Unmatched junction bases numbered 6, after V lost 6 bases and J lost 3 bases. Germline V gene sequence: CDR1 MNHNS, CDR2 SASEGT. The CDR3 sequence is CASRQSGGATDTQYF. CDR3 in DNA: TGTGCCAGCAGGCAGAGCGGGGGGGCGACAGATACGCAGTATTTT.

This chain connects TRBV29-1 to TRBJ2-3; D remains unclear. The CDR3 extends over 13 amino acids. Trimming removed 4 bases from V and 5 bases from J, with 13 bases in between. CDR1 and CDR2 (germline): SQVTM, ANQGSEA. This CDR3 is CSVGLRLGDTQYF. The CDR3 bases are TGCAGCGTTGGGCTCAGGTTAGGAGATACGCAGTATTTT.

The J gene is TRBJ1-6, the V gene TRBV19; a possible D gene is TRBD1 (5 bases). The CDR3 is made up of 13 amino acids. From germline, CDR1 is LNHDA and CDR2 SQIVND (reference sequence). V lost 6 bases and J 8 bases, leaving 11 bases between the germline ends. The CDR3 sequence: CASSLRGDSPLHF. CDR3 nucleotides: TGTGCCAGTAGCCTCCGGGGGGATTCACCCCTCCACTTT.

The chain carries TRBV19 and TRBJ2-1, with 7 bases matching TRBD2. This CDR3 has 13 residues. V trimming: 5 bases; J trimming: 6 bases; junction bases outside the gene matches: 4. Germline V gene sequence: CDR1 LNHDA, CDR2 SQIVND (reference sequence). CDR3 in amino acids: CASSVQRGNEQFF. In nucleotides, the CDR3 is TGTGCCAGTAGTGTCCAGCGGGGCAATGAGCAGTTCTTC.

CDR3 region: CASKRLSTSGGPNRLYF. Written as DNA, the CDR3 is TGCGCCAGCAAGAGGTTGAGTACTAGCGGGGGGCCAAATCGCTTGTACTTC. The V gene is TRBV23-1, the J gene TRBJ2-7; TRBD2 agrees at 12 bases. TRBV23-1 belongs to the ORF category, with a function that is uncertain. This CDR3 comprises 17 residues. V gave up 7 bases and J gave up 12 bases; unmatched junction bases: 22.